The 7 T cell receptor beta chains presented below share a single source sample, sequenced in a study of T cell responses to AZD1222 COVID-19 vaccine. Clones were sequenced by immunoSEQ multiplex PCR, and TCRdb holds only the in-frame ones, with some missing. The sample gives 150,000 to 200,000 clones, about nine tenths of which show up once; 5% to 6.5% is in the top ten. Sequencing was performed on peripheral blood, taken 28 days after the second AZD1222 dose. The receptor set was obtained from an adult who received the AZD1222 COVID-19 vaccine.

As DNA, the CDR3 is TGCGCCAGCAGCTTGCAGGAGCGAGCCACAGATACGCAGTATTTT. Its protein product is CASSLQERATDTQYF. The chain carries TRBV5-1 and TRBJ2-3; D not certain. The germline CDR1 and CDR2 sequences are SGHRS and YFSETQ. The CDR3 loop spans 15 amino acids. The V end was cut by 1 base, the J end by 2 bases, with 11 bases between.

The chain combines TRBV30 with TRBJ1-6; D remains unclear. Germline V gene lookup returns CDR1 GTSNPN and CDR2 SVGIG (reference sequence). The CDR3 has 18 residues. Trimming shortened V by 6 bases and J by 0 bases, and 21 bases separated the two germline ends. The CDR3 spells CACRPGILPSSYNSPLHF. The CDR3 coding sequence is TGTGCCTGTCGCCCGGGTATACTTCCGAGCTCCTATAATTCACCCCTCCACTTT.

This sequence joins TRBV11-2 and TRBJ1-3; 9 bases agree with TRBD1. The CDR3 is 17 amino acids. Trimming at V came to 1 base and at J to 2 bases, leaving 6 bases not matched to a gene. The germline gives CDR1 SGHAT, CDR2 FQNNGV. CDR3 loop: CASSLGLGQGTGNTIYF. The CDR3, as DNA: TGTGCCAGCAGCTTAGGTCTCGGACAGGGGACTGGAAACACCATATATTTT.

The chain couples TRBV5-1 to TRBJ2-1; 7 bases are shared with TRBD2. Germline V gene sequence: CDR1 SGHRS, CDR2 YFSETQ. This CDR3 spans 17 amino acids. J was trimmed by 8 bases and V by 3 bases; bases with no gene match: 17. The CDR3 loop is CASSYSSGERGSHEQFF. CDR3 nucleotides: TGCGCCAGCAGCTACTCGAGCGGGGAGCGAGGTAGTCATGAGCAGTTCTTC.

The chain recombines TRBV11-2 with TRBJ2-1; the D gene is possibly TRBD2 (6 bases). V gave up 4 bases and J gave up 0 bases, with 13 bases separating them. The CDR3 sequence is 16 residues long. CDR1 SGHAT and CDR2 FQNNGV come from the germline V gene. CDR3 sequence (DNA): TGTGCCAGCAGCTCCCGGGAGCGCCGCTCCTACAATGAGCAGTTCTTC. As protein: CASSSRERRSYNEQFF.

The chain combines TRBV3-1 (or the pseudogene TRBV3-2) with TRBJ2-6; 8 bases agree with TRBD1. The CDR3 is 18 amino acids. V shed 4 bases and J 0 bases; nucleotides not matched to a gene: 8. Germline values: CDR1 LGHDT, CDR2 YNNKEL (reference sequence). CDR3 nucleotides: TGTGCCAGCAGCCCCAGGGACAGGTCCGACTCTGGGGCCAACGTCCTGACTTTC. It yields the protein CASSPRDRSDSGANVLTF.

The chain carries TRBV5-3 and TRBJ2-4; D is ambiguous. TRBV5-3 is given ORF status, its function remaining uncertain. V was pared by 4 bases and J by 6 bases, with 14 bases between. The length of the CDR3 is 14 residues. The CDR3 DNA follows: TGTGCCAGAAGCCTCCGACCCGGCGGAAACATTCAGTACTTC. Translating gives CARSLRPGGNIQYF.